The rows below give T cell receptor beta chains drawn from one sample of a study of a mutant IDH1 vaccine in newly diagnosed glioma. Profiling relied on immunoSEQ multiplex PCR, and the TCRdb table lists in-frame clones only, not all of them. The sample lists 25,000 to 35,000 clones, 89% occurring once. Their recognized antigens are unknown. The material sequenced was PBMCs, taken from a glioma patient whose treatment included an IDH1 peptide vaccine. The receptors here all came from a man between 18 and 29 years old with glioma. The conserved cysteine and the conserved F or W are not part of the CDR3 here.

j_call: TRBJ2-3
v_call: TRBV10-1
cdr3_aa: ASAEDMTDTQY

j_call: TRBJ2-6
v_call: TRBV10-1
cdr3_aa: ASRDNSGANVLT

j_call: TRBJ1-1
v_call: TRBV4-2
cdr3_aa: ASSHKTGVGDTEAF

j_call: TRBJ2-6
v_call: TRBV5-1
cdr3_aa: ASSPDSSGANVLT

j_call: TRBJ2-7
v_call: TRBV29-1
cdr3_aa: SVERTGSGEQY

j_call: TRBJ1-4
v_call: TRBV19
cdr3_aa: ASTGQGQRQLF

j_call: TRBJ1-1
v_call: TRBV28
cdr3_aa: AAGTGSVSTEAF

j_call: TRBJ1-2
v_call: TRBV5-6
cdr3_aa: ASSQEGIYGYT

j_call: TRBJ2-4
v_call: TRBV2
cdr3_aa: ASSSSGSVVKNIQY

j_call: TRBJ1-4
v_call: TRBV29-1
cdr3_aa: SAVLLDRWNEKLF

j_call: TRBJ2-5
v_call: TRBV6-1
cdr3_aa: ASSEDQGVRETQY

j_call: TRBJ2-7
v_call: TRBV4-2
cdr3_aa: ASSHGAGGPYEQY

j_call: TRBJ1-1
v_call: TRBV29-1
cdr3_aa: SVNGGRGTEAF

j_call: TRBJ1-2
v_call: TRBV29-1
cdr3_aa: SVVDSGRGDGYT

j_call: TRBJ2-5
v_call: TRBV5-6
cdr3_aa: ASSLGRAGTQY